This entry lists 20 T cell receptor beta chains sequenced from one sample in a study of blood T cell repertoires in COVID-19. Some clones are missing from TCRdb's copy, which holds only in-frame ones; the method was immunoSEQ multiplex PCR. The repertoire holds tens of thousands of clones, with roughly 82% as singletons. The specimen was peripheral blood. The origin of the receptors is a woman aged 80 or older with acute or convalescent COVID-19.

The CDR3, as DNA: TGTGCCAGCAGCCGCCGGGACAGGGCCACCGGGGAGCTGTTTTTT. It yields the protein CASSRRDRATGELFF. The chain uses TRBV5-4 and TRBJ2-2; TRBD1 agrees at 9 bases. J was trimmed by 4 bases and V by 4 bases; bases with no gene match: 5. Germline values: CDR1 SGHNT, CDR2 YYREEE (reference sequence). The CDR3 totals 15 residues.

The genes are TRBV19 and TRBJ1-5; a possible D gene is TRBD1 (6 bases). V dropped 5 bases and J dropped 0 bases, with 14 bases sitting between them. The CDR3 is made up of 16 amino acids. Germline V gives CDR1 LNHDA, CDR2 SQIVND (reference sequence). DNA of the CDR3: TGTGCCAGTAGTCACACCAGGGGAGTTAGCAATCAGCCCCAGCATTTT. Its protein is CASSHTRGVSNQPQHF.

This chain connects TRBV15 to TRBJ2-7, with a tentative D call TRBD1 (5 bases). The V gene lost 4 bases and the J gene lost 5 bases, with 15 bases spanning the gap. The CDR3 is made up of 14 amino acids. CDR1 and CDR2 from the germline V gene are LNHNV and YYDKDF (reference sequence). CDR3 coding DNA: TGTGCCACCAGCAAAGGGGTAGGGGTAGACGAGCAGTACTTC. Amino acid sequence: CATSKGVGVDEQYF.

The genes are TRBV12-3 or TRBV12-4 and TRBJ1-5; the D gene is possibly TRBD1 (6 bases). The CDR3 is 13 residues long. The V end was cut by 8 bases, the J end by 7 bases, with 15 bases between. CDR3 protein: CASRTGNGQPQHF. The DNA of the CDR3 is TGTGCCAGCCGTACAGGGAATGGGCAGCCCCAGCATTTT.

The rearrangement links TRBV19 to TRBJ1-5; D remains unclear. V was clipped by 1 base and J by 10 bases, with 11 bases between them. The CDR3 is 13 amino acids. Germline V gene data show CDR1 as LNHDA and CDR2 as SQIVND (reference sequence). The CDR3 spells CASSIGPTYPQHF. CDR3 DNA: TGTGCCAGTAGTATAGGTCCCACTTATCCCCAGCATTTT.

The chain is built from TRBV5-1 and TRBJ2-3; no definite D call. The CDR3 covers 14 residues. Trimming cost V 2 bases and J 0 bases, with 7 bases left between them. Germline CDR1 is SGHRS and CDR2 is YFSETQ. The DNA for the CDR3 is TGCGCCAGCAGCTTTAGTTTCAGCACAGATACGCAGTATTTT. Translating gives CASSFSFSTDTQYF.

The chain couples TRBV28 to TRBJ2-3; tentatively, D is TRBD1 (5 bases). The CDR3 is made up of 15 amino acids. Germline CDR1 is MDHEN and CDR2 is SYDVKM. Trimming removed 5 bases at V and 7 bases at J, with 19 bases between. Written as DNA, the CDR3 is TGTGCCAGCAGTACCAGGGTAGCCAGTCGGTATACGCAGTATTTT. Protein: CASSTRVASRYTQYF.

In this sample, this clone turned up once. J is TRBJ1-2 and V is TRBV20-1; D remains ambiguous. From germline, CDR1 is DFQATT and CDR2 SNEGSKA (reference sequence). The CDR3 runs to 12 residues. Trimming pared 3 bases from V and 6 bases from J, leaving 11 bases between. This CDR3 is CSASPGGDGYTF. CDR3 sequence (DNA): TGCAGTGCTAGTCCGGGCGGGGATGGCTACACCTTC.

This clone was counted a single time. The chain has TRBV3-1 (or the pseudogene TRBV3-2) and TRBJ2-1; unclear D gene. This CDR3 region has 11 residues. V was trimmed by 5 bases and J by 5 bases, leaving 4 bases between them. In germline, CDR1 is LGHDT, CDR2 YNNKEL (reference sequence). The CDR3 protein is CASSFNNEQFF. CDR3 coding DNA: TGTGCCAGCAGCTTCAACAATGAGCAGTTCTTC.

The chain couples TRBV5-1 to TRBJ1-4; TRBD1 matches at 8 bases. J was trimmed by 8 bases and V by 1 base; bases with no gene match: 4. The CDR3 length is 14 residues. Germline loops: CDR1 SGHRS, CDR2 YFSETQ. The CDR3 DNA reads TGCGCCAGCAGCTTGACAGGGGGAGTAGAAAAACTGTTTTTT. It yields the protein CASSLTGGVEKLFF.

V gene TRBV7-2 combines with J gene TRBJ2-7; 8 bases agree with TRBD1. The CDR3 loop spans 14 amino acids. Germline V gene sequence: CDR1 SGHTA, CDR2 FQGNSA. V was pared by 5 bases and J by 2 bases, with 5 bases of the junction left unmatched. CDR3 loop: CASSPTGGTYEQYF. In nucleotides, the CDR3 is TGTGCCAGCAGCCCTACAGGGGGGACCTACGAGCAGTACTTC.

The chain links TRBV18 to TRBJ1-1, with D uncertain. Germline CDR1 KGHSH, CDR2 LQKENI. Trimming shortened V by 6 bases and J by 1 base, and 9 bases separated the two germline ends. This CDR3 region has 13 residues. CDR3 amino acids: CASSGEPNTEAFF. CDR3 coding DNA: TGTGCCAGCTCCGGTGAACCGAACACTGAAGCTTTCTTT.

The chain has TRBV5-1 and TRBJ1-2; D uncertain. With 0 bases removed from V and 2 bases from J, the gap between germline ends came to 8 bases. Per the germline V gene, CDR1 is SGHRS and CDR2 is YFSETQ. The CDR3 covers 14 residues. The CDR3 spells CASSLAGENYGYTF. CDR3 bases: TGCGCCAGCAGCTTGGCCGGGGAGAACTATGGCTACACCTTC.

In DNA form, the CDR3 reads TGCGCCAGCAGCCTTAGCGGGGCCCGACAAGAGACCCAGTACTTC. This encodes CASSLSGARQETQYF. The J gene is TRBJ2-5, the V gene TRBV5-1; 8 nucleotides agree with TRBD2. The germline V gene encodes CDR1 SGHRS and CDR2 YFSETQ. The CDR3 extends over 15 amino acids. With 4 bases clipped from V and 2 bases from J, the junction kept 7 bases outside the gene matches.

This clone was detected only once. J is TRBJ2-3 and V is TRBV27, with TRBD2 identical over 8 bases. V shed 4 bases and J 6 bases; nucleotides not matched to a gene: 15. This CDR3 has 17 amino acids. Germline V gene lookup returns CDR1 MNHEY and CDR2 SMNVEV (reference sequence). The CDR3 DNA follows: TGTGCCAGCAGTTCGCCCCTGGGGAGCGGGGGCCGGGATACGCAGTATTTT. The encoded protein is CASSSPLGSGGRDTQYF.

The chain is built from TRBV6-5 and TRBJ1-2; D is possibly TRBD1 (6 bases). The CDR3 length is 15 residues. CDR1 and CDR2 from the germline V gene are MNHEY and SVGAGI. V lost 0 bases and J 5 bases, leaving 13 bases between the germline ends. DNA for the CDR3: TGTGCCAGCAGTTACTCCTCCTTACAGGGATATGGCTACACCTTC. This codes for CASSYSSLQGYGYTF.

The CDR3 bases are TGTGCCAGCAACACAGCGGGGTTCCCCGGGGAGCTGTTTTTT. It translates to CASNTAGFPGELFF. The chain has TRBV28 and TRBJ2-2, with TRBD2 matching over 7 bases. Germline CDR1 reads MDHEN; CDR2 reads SYDVKM. After removal of 7 bases from V and 6 bases from J, the junction contained 8 bases not matched to a gene. CDR3 length equals 14 residues.

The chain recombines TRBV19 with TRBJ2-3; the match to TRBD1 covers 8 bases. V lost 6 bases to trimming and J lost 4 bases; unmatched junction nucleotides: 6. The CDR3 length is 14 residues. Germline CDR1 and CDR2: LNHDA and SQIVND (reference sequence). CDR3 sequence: CASRQTGGADTQYF. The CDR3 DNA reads TGTGCCAGTAGGCAAACAGGGGGAGCAGATACGCAGTATTTT.

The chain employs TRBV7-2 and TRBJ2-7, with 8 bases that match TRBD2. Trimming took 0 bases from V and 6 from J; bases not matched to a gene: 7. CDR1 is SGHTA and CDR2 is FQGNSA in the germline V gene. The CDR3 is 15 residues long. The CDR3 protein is CASSLALAGGGEQYF. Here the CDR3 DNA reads TGTGCCAGCAGCTTAGCGCTGGCGGGAGGTGGCGAGCAGTACTTC.

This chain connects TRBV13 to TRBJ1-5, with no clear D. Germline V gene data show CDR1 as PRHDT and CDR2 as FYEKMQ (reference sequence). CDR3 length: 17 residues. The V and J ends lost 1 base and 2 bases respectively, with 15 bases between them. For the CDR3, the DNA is TGTGCCAGCAGCTTAGTAGGATCCAGGTGGGGCAATCAGCCCCAGCATTTT. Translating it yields CASSLVGSRWGNQPQHF.